These 25 T cell receptor beta chains share one sample of origin, sequenced in a study of T cell responses to AZD1222 COVID-19 vaccine. Clones were sequenced by immunoSEQ multiplex PCR, and TCRdb holds only the in-frame ones, with some missing. Seen here are 90,000 to 120,000 clones, over 90% observed once, and the top ten hold roughly 5%. The sequenced sample was peripheral blood, obtained on day 0 of AZD1222 vaccination. The receptors derive from an adult in good health.

This chain links TRBV5-4 with TRBJ2-1; 11 bases match TRBD2. The CDR3 totals 15 residues. V shed 4 bases and J 8 bases; nucleotides not matched to a gene: 8. Germline assignment: CDR1 SGHNT and CDR2 YYREEE (reference sequence). In DNA, the CDR3 is TGTGCCAGCAGCCCCATAGCGGGAGGGCGGCATGAGCAGTTCTTC. Translating gives CASSPIAGGRHEQFF.

CDR3 in amino acids: CASSPPRGRGNTGELFF. The CDR3 coding sequence is TGTGCCAGCTCTCCCCCTCGTGGGAGGGGGAACACCGGGGAGCTGTTTTTT. The J gene is TRBJ2-2, the V gene TRBV18, with 7 nucleotides matching TRBD2. This CDR3 is built from 17 residues. After removal of 6 bases from V and 1 base from J, the junction contained 11 bases not matched to a gene. Germline V CDR1 and CDR2: KGHSH, LQKENI.

The V and J genes are TRBV27 and TRBJ2-1; no reliable D call. The germline V gene has CDR1 MNHEY and CDR2 SMNVEV (reference sequence). Trimming shortened V by 10 bases and J by 3 bases, and 7 bases separated the two germline ends. The CDR3 has 11 amino acids. The CDR3 is CATRLYNEQFF. CDR3 DNA: TGTGCCACCCGACTCTACAATGAGCAGTTCTTC.

The CDR3 loop reads CASRRASGREYNEQFF. The DNA for the CDR3 is TGTGCCTCAAGGAGGGCTAGCGGGAGGGAGTACAATGAGCAGTTCTTC. The genes are TRBV10-3 and TRBJ2-1; 12 bases match TRBD2. The V gene's germline CDR1 is ENHRY and CDR2 SYGVKD. CDR3 length: 16 residues. The J segment lost 4 bases and the V segment lost 11 bases, leaving 12 bases of the junction unmatched.

Comment on this clone: Germline and junction disagree at one end, which may indicate a read error. The chain joins TRBV6-5 to TRBJ2-7, with 12 bases that match TRBD2. Germline loops: CDR1 MNHEY, CDR2 SVGAGI. The CDR3 contains 13 residues. CDR3 region: CASSPGLAGPRHF. Here the CDR3 DNA reads TGTGCCAGCAGCCCGGGACTAGCGGGCCCTCGCCACTTC.

This clone appeared a single time. The chain couples TRBV7-2 to TRBJ2-5, with D hard to call. Trimming cost V 2 bases and J 1 base, with 8 bases left between them. This CDR3 has 14 amino acids. Germline lookup yields CDR1 SGHTA and CDR2 FQGNSA. The CDR3 region is CASSLSEAQETQYF. The CDR3 nucleotides read TGTGCCAGCAGCTTAAGTGAAGCCCAAGAGACCCAGTACTTC.

The chain couples TRBV6-5 to TRBJ2-4, with 8 bases lining up with TRBD2. Unmatched junction bases numbered 6, after V lost 7 bases and J lost 7 bases. CDR1 is MNHEY, CDR2 SVGAGI, per germline. The CDR3 loop spans 13 amino acids. CDR3 sequence (DNA): TGTGCCAGCACCCGGGGGGGTGGGAACATTCAGTACTTC. It is translated as CASTRGGGNIQYF.

The chain links TRBV7-9 to TRBJ2-5; D is uncertain. This CDR3 is 13 amino acids long. Germline V gene sequence: CDR1 SEHNR, CDR2 FQNEAQ (reference sequence). The ends were cut back, 2 bases at V and 1 base at J, with 5 bases in the middle. CDR3 loop: CASSLMAQETQYF. The CDR3 nucleotides are TGTGCCAGCAGCTTAATGGCCCAAGAGACCCAGTACTTC.

J is TRBJ2-5 and V is TRBV6-5, with D possibly TRBD2 on 6 matching bases. V was trimmed by 3 bases and J by 2 bases, leaving 10 bases between them. The CDR3 length is 14 residues. Germline loops: CDR1 MNHEY, CDR2 SVGAGI. The CDR3 DNA reads as TGTGCCAGCAGTTATGGGACTCTTCAAGAGACCCAGTACTTC. It yields the protein CASSYGTLQETQYF.

This clone has only one observation. The chain combines TRBV7-9 with TRBJ1-2, with no clear D. Germline V gene sequence: CDR1 SEHNR, CDR2 FQNEAQ (reference sequence). The V gene lost 6 bases and the J gene lost 1 base, with 15 bases spanning the gap. This CDR3 spans 15 amino acids. The CDR3 sequence: CASSPGQTFNYGYTF. For the CDR3, the DNA is TGTGCCAGCAGTCCAGGCCAAACTTTTAACTATGGCTACACCTTC.

The genes are TRBV12-3 or TRBV12-4 and TRBJ2-5; D is perhaps TRBD2 (6 bases). This CDR3 has 13 amino acids. Between the trimmed V and J ends, which lost 6 bases and 3 bases, there was a span of 11 bases. CDR3 amino acids: CASREGVKETQYF. CDR3 nucleotide sequence: TGTGCCAGCAGGGAGGGAGTCAAAGAGACCCAGTACTTC.

This chain connects TRBV11-2 to TRBJ1-2; TRBD1 might be the D (6 bases). Germline CDR1 and CDR2: SGHAT and FQNNGV. Trimming left V 2 bases short and J 3 bases short, with 7 bases between. The CDR3 spans 13 residues. The CDR3 nucleotides read TGTGCCAGCAGCTTATCAGGGGACTATGGCTACACCTTC. Its protein product is CASSLSGDYGYTF.

V usage is TRBV15 and J usage is TRBJ1-1, with TRBD1 identical over 7 bases. Trimming cost V 0 bases and J 4 bases; bases outside gene matches: 2. Germline CDR1 is LNHNV and CDR2 is YYDKDF (reference sequence). This CDR3 has 14 residues. Here the CDR3 reads CATSRDRGITEAFF. For the CDR3, the DNA is TGTGCCACCAGCAGAGACAGGGGGATCACTGAAGCTTTCTTT.

The chain is built from TRBV28 and TRBJ1-5; no definite D call. V lost 6 bases and J 2 bases, leaving 8 bases between the germline ends. From germline, CDR1 is MDHEN and CDR2 SYDVKM. The CDR3 extends over 13 amino acids. CDR3 amino acids: CASRPLGNQPQHF. The CDR3 DNA reads TGTGCCAGCAGGCCACTAGGCAATCAGCCCCAGCATTTT.

V gene TRBV2 combines with J gene TRBJ2-7; 8 positions match TRBD1. The ends lost 5 bases at V and 3 bases at J; junction bases unmatched: 3. Germline assignment: CDR1 SNHLY and CDR2 FYNNEI. CDR3 length equals 13 residues. This CDR3 reads CASSRGQGYEQYF. The CDR3 region has the DNA TGTGCCAGCAGTAGAGGACAGGGCTACGAGCAGTACTTC.

The rearrangement links TRBV19 to TRBJ2-1, with a possible D match to TRBD1 (5 bases). CDR3 length equals 14 residues. Trimming took off 2 bases at V and 3 bases at J, with 8 bases between the two ends. Germline V gives CDR1 LNHDA, CDR2 SQIVND (reference sequence). CDR3 sequence reads: CASSINRNYNEQFF. The CDR3 DNA reads TGTGCCAGTAGTATAAACAGGAACTACAATGAGCAGTTCTTC.

The chain carries TRBV6-5 and TRBJ1-3; D unclear. Germline loops: CDR1 MNHEY, CDR2 SVGAGI. This CDR3 spans 15 amino acids. V was shortened by 7 bases and J by 0 bases, with 13 bases between the two germline ends. The CDR3 sequence: CASTQPRSSGNTIYF. The CDR3, as DNA: TGTGCCAGCACCCAACCGAGGAGCTCTGGAAACACCATATATTTT.

The rearrangement uses TRBV7-2 and TRBJ2-1; TRBD1 agrees at 8 bases. Germline values: CDR1 SGHTA, CDR2 FQGNSA. The CDR3 spans 16 residues. J lost 2 bases, V lost 3 bases, and 6 bases had no gene match. CDR3 DNA: TGTGCCAGCAGCTTCAGGGGGCCCGGAACCTACAATGAGCAGTTCTTC. Encoded protein: CASSFRGPGTYNEQFF.

V usage is TRBV6-6 and J usage is TRBJ2-7; TRBD1 matches 9 bases. Germline CDR1 and CDR2: MNHNY and SVGAGI (reference sequence). The CDR3 runs to 14 residues. The ends lost 6 bases at V and 2 bases at J; junction bases unmatched: 5. The CDR3, as DNA: TGTGCCAGCAGACTGACAGGGGGAGCCTACGAGCAGTACTTC. Its protein product is CASRLTGGAYEQYF.

This clone was detected once. The chain employs TRBV11-2 and TRBJ2-7, with D unclear. The CDR3 length is 13 residues. Deletions cut 1 base from V and 0 bases from J, with 4 bases between. CDR1 and CDR2 (germline): SGHAT, FQNNGV. The CDR3 loop reads CASSLGSSYEQYF. The CDR3 DNA reads TGTGCCAGCAGCTTAGGGAGCTCCTACGAGCAGTACTTC. The full variable domain, its missing parts supplied by reference TRBV11-2 and TRBJ2-7, is EAGVAQSPRYKIIEKRQSVAFWCNPISGHATLYWYQQILGQGPKLLIQFQNNGVVDDSQLPKDRFSAERLKGVDSTLKIQPAKLEDSAVYLCASSLGSSYEQYFGPGTRLTVT.

As DNA, the CDR3 is TGTGCCAGCAGTTACAGACGGAACACTGAAGCTTTCTTT. It specifies CASSYRRNTEAFF. The chain is built from TRBV6-5 and TRBJ1-1; D is unclear. V lost 2 bases and J lost 1, with 5 bases in between. This CDR3 has 13 residues. The germline V gene has CDR1 MNHEY and CDR2 SVGAGI.

The chain couples TRBV6-5 to TRBJ1-2, with D uncertain. The length of the CDR3 is 15 residues. Germline V lookup: CDR1 MNHEY, CDR2 SVGAGI. V was cut by 9 bases and J by 5 bases, with 22 bases left in between. The CDR3 DNA follows: TGTGCCAGAACAATGGACTCGCCTTTTAGGTATGGCTACACCTTC. This sequence encodes CARTMDSPFRYGYTF.

This clone is a singleton in its sample. This chain connects TRBV27 to TRBJ1-6, with D hard to call. CDR1 MNHEY and CDR2 SMNVEV come from the germline V gene (reference sequence). This CDR3 is built from 15 residues. V gave up 5 bases and J gave up 5 bases, with 13 bases separating them. CDR3 nucleotide sequence: TGTGCCAGCAGTGCCCCGGGTGGTAATAATTCACCCCTCCACTTT. Translated: CASSAPGGNNSPLHF.

This chain's CDR3 is CASSSGQNTEAFF. The CDR3 nucleotides read TGTGCCAGCAGCTCCGGACAGAACACTGAAGCTTTCTTT. The J gene is TRBJ1-1, the V gene TRBV7-3; possible D gene TRBD1, 5 bases. This CDR3 comprises 13 residues. The V gene's germline CDR1 is SGHTA and CDR2 FQGTGA. V lost 4 bases and J 1 base, leaving 7 bases between the germline ends.

This clone showed up just a few times. The V call is TRBV6-4, the J call TRBJ2-1; either TRBD1 or TRBD2 may fit D (5 bases each). CDR1 MRHNA and CDR2 SNTAGT come from the germline V gene. Trimming removed 6 bases at V and 2 bases at J, with 14 bases between. The CDR3 extends over 15 amino acids. The CDR3: CASSRDVGTYNEQFF. The CDR3 bases are TGTGCCAGCAGCAGGGACGTCGGAACCTACAATGAGCAGTTCTTC.